The 11 T cell receptor beta chains listed next were all sequenced from one sample in a study of blood T cell repertoires in COVID-19 (dated by TCRdb to about 2020). The library was built by means of the immunoSEQ multiplex PCR assay. TCRdb mirrors the immuneACCESS table, restricted to in-frame sequences. Some clones are absent from its copies; in checked studies, under half trace to an unresolved V gene, and the reason for the others is unknown. The sample table contains under 200,000 clones; only one count was recorded for around 87% of them. Approximately 2.7% of the sample comes from the top ten. The sample taken for sequencing was peripheral blood. The receptors were sampled from a middle-aged man with active or convalescent COVID-19.

The rearrangement joins TRBV2 to TRBJ1-2; no reliable D call. CDR3 length: 13 residues. The V end was cut by 5 bases, the J end by 1 base, with 8 bases between. Germline V gene lookup returns CDR1 SNHLY and CDR2 FYNNEI. CDR3 DNA sequence: TGTGCCAGCAGTACTCAAGTTAACTATGGCTACACCTTC. It codes for CASSTQVNYGYTF.

V is TRBV7-3 and J is TRBJ2-2; 9 bases align to TRBD1. Looked up from germline, CDR1 is SGHTA and CDR2 is FQGTGA. J gave up 0 bases and V 5 bases, and 4 bases lay outside the gene matches. The CDR3 is 16 residues long. CDR3 bases: TGTGCCAGCAGCCCTCGGACAGGGGCGAACACCGGGGAGCTGTTTTTT. It codes for CASSPRTGANTGELFF. Combining the CDR3 with reference TRBV7-3 and TRBJ2-2 gives the whole variable domain GAGVSQTPSNKVTEKGKYVELRCDPISGHTALYWYRQSLGQGPEFLIYFQGTGAADDSGLPNDRFFAVRPEGSVSTLKIQRTERGDSAVYLCASSPRTGANTGELFFGEGSRLTVL.

The J gene is TRBJ2-5, the V gene TRBV7-9; the D is unclear. CDR1 SEHNR and CDR2 FQNEAQ come from the germline V gene (reference sequence). V lost 5 bases, J lost 13 bases, and 14 bases lay in between. This CDR3 has 11 amino acids. CDR3 loop: CASSPVNPLYF. Here the CDR3 DNA reads TGTGCCAGCAGCCCGGTAAATCCCCTGTACTTC.

This chain joins TRBV27 and TRBJ1-2, with 10 bases aligning to TRBD1. CDR1 is MNHEY and CDR2 is SMNVEV in the germline V gene (reference sequence). The J segment lost 7 bases and the V segment lost 3 bases, leaving 8 bases of the junction unmatched. The CDR3 contains 15 residues. The CDR3 spells CASSFVRDRGPGYTF. The CDR3, as DNA: TGTGCCAGCAGTTTCGTCCGGGACAGGGGACCTGGCTACACCTTC.

CDR3 nucleotides: TGTGCCAGCAGCTTAGACAGGGTTAATGAAAAACTGTTTTTT. This sequence encodes CASSLDRVNEKLFF. The chain employs TRBV11-2 and TRBJ1-4; D may be TRBD1 (5 bases). The CDR3 extends over 14 amino acids. Trimming left V 0 bases short and J 4 bases short, with 6 bases between. Germline values: CDR1 SGHAT, CDR2 FQNNGV.

This clone occurred a few times. This chain's CDR3 is CASSQGYRSSGNTIYF. CDR3 bases: TGCGCCAGCAGCCAAGGGTATAGAAGCTCTGGAAACACCATATATTTT. This chain joins TRBV4-1 and TRBJ1-3; no definite D call. The CDR3 runs 16 residues. V was trimmed by 1 base and J by 0 bases, leaving 10 bases between them. The V gene's germline CDR1 is MGHRA and CDR2 YSYEKL.

V gene TRBV6-6 combines with J gene TRBJ1-4; D gene unclear. Germline-derived CDR1 and CDR2 are MNHNY and SVGAGI (reference sequence). The CDR3 has 13 residues. Trimming left V 2 bases short and J 8 bases short, with 9 bases between. CDR3 in amino acids: CASSYHPREKLFF. DNA of the CDR3: TGTGCCAGCAGTTACCACCCTAGAGAAAAACTGTTTTTT.

The V gene is TRBV19, the J gene TRBJ2-1; 8 bases are shared with TRBD2. CDR3 length: 14 residues. V shed 4 bases and J 8 bases; nucleotides not matched to a gene: 7. CDR1 LNHDA and CDR2 SQIVND come from the germline V gene (reference sequence). This CDR3 is CASSNGLANDEQFF. CDR3 bases: TGTGCCAGTAGTAACGGACTAGCAAACGATGAGCAGTTCTTC.

This chain uses TRBV11-2 with TRBJ1-2; the match to TRBD1 covers 11 bases. The CDR3 is 16 amino acids. Trimming removed 1 base from V and 4 bases from J; junction bases left unmatched: 5. The germline CDR1 and CDR2 sequences are SGHAT and FQNNGV. The CDR3 spells CASSLAGTGGVYGYTF. The CDR3 coding sequence is TGTGCCAGCAGCTTAGCCGGGACAGGGGGGGTCTATGGCTACACCTTC.

This rearrangement joins TRBV5-4 to TRBJ2-7, with D maybe TRBD2 (5 bases). Trimming took off 4 bases at V and 6 bases at J, with 11 bases between the two ends. This CDR3 contains 12 residues. Germline CDR1 and CDR2: SGHNT and YYREEE (reference sequence). The CDR3 reads CASSPVGGEQYF. The DNA of the CDR3 is TGTGCCAGCAGCCCGGTAGGAGGCGAGCAGTACTTC.

The chain carries TRBV9 and TRBJ1-3; no clear D gene. The V end lost 3 bases, the J end lost 2 bases, and 9 bases lay between the germline ends. The CDR3 covers 14 residues. The germline V gene has CDR1 SGDLS and CDR2 YYNGEE. In nucleotides, the CDR3 is TGTGCCAGCAGCGACCGTAGTGCTGGAAACACCATATATTTT. It is translated as CASSDRSAGNTIYF.